The 9 T cell receptor beta chains presented below share a single source sample, sequenced in a study of blood T cells in healthy people across ages. A second PCR, run for about 7 to 11 cycles, used a sample-barcoded 5' primer plus a J-beta primer mix. From the 5' RACE reads, TCRdb called clonotypes with MiXCR, one entry per CDR3 protein. The sample contains around 1,600,000 distinct CDR3 sequences, about 45% of which appear only once. The source material was blood. These receptor sequences come from a young woman in good health.

This sequence joins TRBV20-1 and TRBJ2-7; possibly TRBD2 for D (6 bases). V dropped 6 bases and J dropped 3 bases, with 15 bases sitting between them. CDR3 length: 13 residues. Germline CDR1 DFQATT, CDR2 SNEGSKA (reference sequence). The CDR3 DNA reads as TGCAGTGCCAGGGAGGACGGCAGCTACGAGCAGTACTTC. The encoded protein is CSAREDGSYEQYF.

This clonotype showed up just a few times. The V gene is TRBV28, the J gene TRBJ2-1, with 7 bases fitting TRBD1. Near its end, the DNA agrees better with TRBJ2-7, so the J call may be wrong. From germline, CDR1 is MDHEN and CDR2 SYDVKM. CDR3 length: 17 amino acids. CDR3 sequence reads: CASSPERRDSTYNEQYF. CDR3 sequence (DNA): TGTGCCAGCAGCCCAGAACGCCGGGACAGCACCTACAATGAGCAGTACTTC.

This clonotype has just a few counts. The J gene is TRBJ1-5, the V gene TRBV28; 9 bases line up with TRBD1. Trimming at V came to 5 bases and at J to 4 bases, leaving 6 bases not matched to a gene. Germline V gene data show CDR1 as MDHEN and CDR2 as SYDVKM. The CDR3 is 15 residues long. The chain's CDR3 is CASSPGTGFNQPQHF. The CDR3 coding sequence is TGTGCCAGCAGTCCCGGGACAGGGTTTAATCAGCCCCAGCATTTT.

The gene calls are TRBV12-3 or TRBV12-4 and TRBJ2-3; the match to TRBD1 covers 8 bases. CDR3 length: 13 amino acids. Losses at the gene ends were 7 bases for V and 4 bases for J; bases not matched to a gene: 4. The CDR3 sequence: CASNGQGSDTQYF. DNA for the CDR3: TGTGCCAGCAACGGACAGGGATCAGATACGCAGTATTTT.

This clonotype was recorded a few times. The junction departs from the called germline gene at one end, perhaps through a read error. DNA of the CDR3: TGTGCCACCAGTGATAACAGCAGAGATACGCAGTATTTT. This encodes CATSDNSRDTQYF. This chain joins TRBV24-1 and TRBJ2-3; D not certain. The V gene's germline CDR1 is KGHDR and CDR2 SFDVKD. The CDR3 extends over 13 amino acids.

This clonotype occurred a few times. V is TRBV7-2 and J is TRBJ1-1; possibly TRBD1 for D (6 bases). CDR3 length: 15 residues. Germline CDR1 is SGHTA and CDR2 is FQGNSA. Trimming cost V 0 bases and J 3 bases, with 11 bases left between them. The chain's CDR3 is CASSLAPQGYTEAFF. The CDR3, as DNA: TGTGCCAGCAGCTTAGCGCCTCAGGGGTACACTGAAGCTTTCTTT.

There are a few counts of this clonotype. This rearrangement joins TRBV10-3 to TRBJ2-7; D ambiguous. The germline gives CDR1 ENHRY, CDR2 SYGVKD. The V and J ends lost 2 bases and 2 bases respectively, with 13 bases between them. The CDR3 contains 15 residues. CDR3 nucleotides: TGTGCCATCAGTGAGGGGAATTGGGAAACCTACGAGCAGTACTTC. It translates to CAISEGNWETYEQYF.

The sample holds many counts of this clonotype. In DNA, the CDR3 is TGTGCCAGCACCACCAGGACCTCTGGGGCCAACGTCCTGACTTTC. Protein sequence: CASTTRTSGANVLTF. This chain joins TRBV7-2 and TRBJ2-6; D is ambiguous. Germline CDR1 and CDR2: SGHTA and FQGNSA. Trimming removed 7 bases at V and 0 bases at J, with 10 bases between. CDR3 length: 15 amino acids. The full variable domain, its missing parts supplied by reference TRBV7-2 and TRBJ2-6, is GAGVSQSPSNKVTEKGKDVELRCDPISGHTALYWYRQSLGQGLEFLIYFQGNSAPDKSGLPSDRFSAERTGGSVSTLTIQRTQQEDSAVYLCASTTRTSGANVLTFGAGSRLTVL.

V is TRBV20-1 and J is TRBJ1-2; D unclear. The ends were cut back, 3 bases at V and 0 bases at J, with 20 bases in the middle. The CDR3 runs to 17 residues. Per germline, CDR1 DFQATT and CDR2 SNEGSKA (reference sequence). The CDR3 sequence is CSARGWDQATPNYGYTF. CDR3 nucleotides: TGCAGTGCTAGGGGTTGGGATCAGGCGACTCCTAACTATGGCTACACCTTC.